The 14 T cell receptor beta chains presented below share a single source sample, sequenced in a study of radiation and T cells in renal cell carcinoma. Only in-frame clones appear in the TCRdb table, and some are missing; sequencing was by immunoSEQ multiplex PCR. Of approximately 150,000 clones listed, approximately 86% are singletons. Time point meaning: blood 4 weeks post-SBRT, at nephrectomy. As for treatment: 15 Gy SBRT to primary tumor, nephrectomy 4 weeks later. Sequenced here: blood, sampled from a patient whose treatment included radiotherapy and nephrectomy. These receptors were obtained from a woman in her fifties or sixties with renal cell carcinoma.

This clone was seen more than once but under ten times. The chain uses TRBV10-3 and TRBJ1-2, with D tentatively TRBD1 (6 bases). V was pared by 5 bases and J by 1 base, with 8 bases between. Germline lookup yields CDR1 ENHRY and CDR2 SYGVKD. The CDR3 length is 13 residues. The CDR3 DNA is TGTGCCATCAGTACACAGGGTAACTATGGCTACACCTTC. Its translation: CAISTQGNYGYTF.

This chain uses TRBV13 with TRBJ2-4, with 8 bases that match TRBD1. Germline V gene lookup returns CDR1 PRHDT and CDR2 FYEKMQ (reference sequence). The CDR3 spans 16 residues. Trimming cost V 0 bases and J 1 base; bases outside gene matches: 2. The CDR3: CASSLGRQGAKNIQYF. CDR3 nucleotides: TGTGCCAGCAGCTTAGGGAGACAGGGGGCCAAAAACATTCAGTACTTC.

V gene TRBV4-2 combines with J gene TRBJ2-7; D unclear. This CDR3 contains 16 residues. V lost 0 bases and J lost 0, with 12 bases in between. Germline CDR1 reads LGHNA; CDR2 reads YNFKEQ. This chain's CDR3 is CASSQDEATPSYEQYF. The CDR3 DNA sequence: TGTGCCAGCAGCCAAGACGAAGCGACCCCCTCCTACGAGCAGTACTTC.

The CDR3 here is CASSPQGGRDGELFF. CDR3 coding DNA: TGTGCCAGCAGCCCCCAAGGGGGACGGGACGGGGAGCTGTTTTTT. The rearrangement links TRBV7-8 to TRBJ2-2; weak D call: TRBD1 (6 bases). This CDR3 is built from 15 residues. Germline V gene sequence: CDR1 SGHVS, CDR2 FQNEAQ. Between the trimmed V and J ends, which lost 5 bases and 7 bases, there was a span of 17 bases.

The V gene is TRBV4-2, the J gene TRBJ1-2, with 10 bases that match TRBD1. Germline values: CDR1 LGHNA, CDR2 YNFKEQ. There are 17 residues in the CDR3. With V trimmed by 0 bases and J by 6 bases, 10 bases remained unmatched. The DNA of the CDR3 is TGTGCCAGCAGCCAAGATTTGGGGGACAGGGGCCGGCATGGCTACACCTTC. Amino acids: CASSQDLGDRGRHGYTF.

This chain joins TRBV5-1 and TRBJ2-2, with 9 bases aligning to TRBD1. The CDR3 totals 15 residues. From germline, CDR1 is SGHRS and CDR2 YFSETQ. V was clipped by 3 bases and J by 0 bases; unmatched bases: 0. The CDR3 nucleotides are TGCGCCAGCAGCTGGGACAGGGCGAACACCGGGGAGCTGTTTTTT. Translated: CASSWDRANTGELFF.

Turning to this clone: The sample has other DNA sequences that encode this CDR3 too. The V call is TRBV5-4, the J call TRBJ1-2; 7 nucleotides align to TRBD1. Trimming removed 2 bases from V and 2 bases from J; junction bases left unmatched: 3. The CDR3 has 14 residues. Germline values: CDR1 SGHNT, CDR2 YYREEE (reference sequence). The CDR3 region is CASSFPGQNYGYTF. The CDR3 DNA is TGTGCCAGCAGCTTTCCGGGACAGAACTATGGCTACACCTTC.

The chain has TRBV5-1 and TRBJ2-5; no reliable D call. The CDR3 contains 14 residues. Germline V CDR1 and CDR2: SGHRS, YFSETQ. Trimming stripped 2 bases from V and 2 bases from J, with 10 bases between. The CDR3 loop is CASSLGLGQETQYF. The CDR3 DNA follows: TGCGCCAGCAGCTTAGGTTTAGGTCAAGAGACCCAGTACTTC.

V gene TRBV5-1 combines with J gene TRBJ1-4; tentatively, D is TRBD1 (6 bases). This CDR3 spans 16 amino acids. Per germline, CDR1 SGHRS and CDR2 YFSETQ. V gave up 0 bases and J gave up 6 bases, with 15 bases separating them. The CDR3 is CASSLDAQGIDEKLFF. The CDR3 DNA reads TGCGCCAGCAGCTTGGACGCGCAGGGGATCGATGAAAAACTGTTTTTT.

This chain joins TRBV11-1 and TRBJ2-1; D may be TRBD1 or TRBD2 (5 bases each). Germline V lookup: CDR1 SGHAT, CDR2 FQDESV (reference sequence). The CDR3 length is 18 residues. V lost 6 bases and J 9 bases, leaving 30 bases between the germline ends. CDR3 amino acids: CASRLGGAVGIPWTEQFF. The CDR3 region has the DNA TGTGCCAGCAGACTAGGTGGGGCCGTGGGGATTCCGTGGACTGAGCAGTTCTTC.

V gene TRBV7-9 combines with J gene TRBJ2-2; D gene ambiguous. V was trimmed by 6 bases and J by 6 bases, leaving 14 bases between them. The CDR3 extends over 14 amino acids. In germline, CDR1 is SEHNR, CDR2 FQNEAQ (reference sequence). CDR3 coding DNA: TGTGCCAGCAGGGCGAGTGGAAAGCCCGGGGAGCTGTTTTTT. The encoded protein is CASRASGKPGELFF.

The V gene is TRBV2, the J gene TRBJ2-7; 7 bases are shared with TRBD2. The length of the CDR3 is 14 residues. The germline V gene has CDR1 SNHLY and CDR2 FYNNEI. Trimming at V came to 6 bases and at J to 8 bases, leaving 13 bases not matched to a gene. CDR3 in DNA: TGTGCCAGCAGACCTAGGGACTACACTACCAAGCAGTACTTC. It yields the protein CASRPRDYTTKQYF.

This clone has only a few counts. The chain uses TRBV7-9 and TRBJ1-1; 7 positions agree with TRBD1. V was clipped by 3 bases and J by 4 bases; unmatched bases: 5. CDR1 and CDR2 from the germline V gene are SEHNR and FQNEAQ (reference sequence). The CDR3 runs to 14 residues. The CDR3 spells CASSFEGATTEAFF. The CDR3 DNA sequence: TGTGCCAGCAGCTTCGAGGGGGCGACCACTGAAGCTTTCTTT.

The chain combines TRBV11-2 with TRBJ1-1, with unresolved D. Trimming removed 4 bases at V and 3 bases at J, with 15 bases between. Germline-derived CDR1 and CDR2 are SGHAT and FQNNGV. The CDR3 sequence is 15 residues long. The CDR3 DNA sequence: TGTGCCAGCAGCTCAAATATTATCGGCGACACTGAAGCTTTCTTT. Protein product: CASSSNIIGDTEAFF.